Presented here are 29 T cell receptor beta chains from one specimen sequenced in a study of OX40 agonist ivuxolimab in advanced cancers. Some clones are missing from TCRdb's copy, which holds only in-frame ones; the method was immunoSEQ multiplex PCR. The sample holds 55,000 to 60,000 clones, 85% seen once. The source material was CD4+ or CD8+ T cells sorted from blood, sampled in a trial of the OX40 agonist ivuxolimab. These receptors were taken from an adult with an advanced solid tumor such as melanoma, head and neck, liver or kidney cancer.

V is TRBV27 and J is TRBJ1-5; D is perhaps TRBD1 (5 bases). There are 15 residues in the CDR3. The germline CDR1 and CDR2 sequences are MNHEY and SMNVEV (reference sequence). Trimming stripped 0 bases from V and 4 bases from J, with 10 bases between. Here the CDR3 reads CASSLSGGENQPQHF. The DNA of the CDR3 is TGTGCCAGCAGTTTATCGGGGGGGGAGAATCAGCCCCAGCATTTT.

The CDR3 sequence: CASRNSGSQETQYF. CDR3 coding DNA: TGTGCCAGCAGGAATTCCGGGAGCCAAGAGACCCAGTACTTC. V and J are TRBV5-4 and TRBJ2-5, with D tentatively TRBD2 (6 bases). The CDR3 is 14 residues long. Germline V gene sequence: CDR1 SGHNT, CDR2 YYREEE (reference sequence). The V end lost 5 bases, the J end lost 1 base, and 12 bases lay between the germline ends.

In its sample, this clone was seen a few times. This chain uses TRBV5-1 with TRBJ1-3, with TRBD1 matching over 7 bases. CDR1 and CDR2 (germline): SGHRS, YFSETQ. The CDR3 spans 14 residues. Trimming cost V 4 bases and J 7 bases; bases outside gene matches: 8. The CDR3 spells CASSAGTEGNTIYF. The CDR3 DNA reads TGCGCCAGCAGCGCCGGGACAGAGGGGAACACCATATATTTT.

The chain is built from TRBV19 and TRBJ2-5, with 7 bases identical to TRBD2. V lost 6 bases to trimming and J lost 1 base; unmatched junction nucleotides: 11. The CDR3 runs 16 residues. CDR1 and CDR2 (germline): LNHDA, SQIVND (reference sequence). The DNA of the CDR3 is TGTGCCAGTAGCCCCCCTCGACTAGCCTCCCAAGAGACCCAGTACTTC. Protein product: CASSPPRLASQETQYF. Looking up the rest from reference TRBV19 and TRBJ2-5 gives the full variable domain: DGGITQSPKYLFRKEGQNVTLSCEQNLNHDAMYWYRQDPGQGLRLIYYSQIVNDFQKGDIAEGYSVSREKKESFPLTVTSAQKNPTAFYLCASSPPRLASQETQYFGPGTRLLVL.

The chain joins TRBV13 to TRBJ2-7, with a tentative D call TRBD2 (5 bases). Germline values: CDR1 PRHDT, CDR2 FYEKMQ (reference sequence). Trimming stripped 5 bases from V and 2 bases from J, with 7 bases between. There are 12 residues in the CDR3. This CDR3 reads CASSPEAYEQYF. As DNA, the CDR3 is TGTGCCAGCAGCCCGGAGGCCTACGAGCAGTACTTC.

The CDR3 spells CASSQDPKTEQYF. Here the CDR3 DNA reads TGTGCCAGCAGCCAAGATCCCAAAACCGAGCAGTACTTC. This chain joins TRBV4-2 and TRBJ2-7; D gene ambiguous. V dropped 0 bases and J dropped 6 bases, with 9 bases sitting between them. Germline-derived CDR1 and CDR2 are LGHNA and YNFKEQ. CDR3 length: 13 amino acids.

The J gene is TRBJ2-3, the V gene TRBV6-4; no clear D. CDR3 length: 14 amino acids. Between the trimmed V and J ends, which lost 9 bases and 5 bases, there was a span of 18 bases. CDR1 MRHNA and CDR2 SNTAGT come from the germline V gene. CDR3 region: CARGPAGPGDTQYF. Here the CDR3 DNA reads TGTGCCAGGGGCCCAGCCGGTCCTGGAGATACGCAGTATTTT.

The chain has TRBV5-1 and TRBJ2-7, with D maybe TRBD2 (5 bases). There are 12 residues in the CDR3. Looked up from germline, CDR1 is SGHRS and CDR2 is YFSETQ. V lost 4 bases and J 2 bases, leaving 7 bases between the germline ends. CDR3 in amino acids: CASSPEAYEQYF. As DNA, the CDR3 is TGCGCCAGCAGCCCGGAGGCCTACGAGCAGTACTTC. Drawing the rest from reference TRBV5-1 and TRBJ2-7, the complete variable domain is KAGVTQTPRYLIKTRGQQVTLSCSPISGHRSVSWYQQTPGQGLQFLFEYFSETQRNKGNFPGRFSGRQFSNSRSEMNVSTLELGDSALYLCASSPEAYEQYFGPGTRLTVT.

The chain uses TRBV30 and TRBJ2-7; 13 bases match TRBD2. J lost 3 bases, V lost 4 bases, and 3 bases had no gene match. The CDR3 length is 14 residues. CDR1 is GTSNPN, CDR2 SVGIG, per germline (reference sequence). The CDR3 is CAWTRLAGGYEQYF. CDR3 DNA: TGTGCCTGGACTCGACTAGCGGGAGGCTACGAGCAGTACTTC.

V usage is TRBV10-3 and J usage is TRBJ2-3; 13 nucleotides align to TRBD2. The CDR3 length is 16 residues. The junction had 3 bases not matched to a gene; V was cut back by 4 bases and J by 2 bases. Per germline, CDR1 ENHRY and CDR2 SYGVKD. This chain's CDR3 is CAISGTSGGPTDTQYF. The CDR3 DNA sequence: TGTGCCATCAGTGGGACTAGCGGGGGACCCACAGATACGCAGTATTTT.

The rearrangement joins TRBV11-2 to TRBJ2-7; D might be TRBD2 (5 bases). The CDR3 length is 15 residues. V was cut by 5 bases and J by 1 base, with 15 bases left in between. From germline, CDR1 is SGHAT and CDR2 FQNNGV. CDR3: CASSESLLVSYEQYF. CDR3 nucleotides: TGTGCCAGCAGCGAATCCCTACTAGTATCCTACGAGCAGTACTTC.

Written as DNA, the CDR3 is TGCGCCAGCAGCCAAACGTTTGCTCGGCAGCCCCAGCATTTT. It yields the protein CASSQTFARQPQHF. This chain joins TRBV4-1 and TRBJ1-5; no reliable D call. Trimming cost V 2 bases and J 7 bases, with 12 bases left between them. CDR3 length: 14 amino acids. Per the germline V gene, CDR1 is MGHRA and CDR2 is YSYEKL.

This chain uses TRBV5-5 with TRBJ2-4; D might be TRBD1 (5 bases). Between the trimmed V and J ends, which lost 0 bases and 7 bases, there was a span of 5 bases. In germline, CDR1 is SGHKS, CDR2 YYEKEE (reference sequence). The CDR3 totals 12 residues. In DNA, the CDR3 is TGTGCCAGCAGCTTGGAGGGGAACATTCAGTACTTC. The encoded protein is CASSLEGNIQYF.

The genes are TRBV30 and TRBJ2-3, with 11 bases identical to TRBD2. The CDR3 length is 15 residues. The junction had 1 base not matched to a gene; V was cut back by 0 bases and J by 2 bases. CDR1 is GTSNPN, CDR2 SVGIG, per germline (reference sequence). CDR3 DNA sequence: TGTGCCTGGAGTGTACTAGCGGGAGCCACAGATACGCAGTATTTT. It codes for CAWSVLAGATDTQYF.

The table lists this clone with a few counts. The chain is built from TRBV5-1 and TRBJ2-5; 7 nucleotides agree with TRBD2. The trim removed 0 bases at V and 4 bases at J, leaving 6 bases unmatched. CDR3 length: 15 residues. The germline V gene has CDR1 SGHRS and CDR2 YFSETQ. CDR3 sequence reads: CASSLDAGAVETQYF. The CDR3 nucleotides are TGCGCCAGCAGCTTGGATGCGGGAGCGGTAGAGACCCAGTACTTC. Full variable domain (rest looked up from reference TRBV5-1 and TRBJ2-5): KAGVTQTPRYLIKTRGQQVTLSCSPISGHRSVSWYQQTPGQGLQFLFEYFSETQRNKGNFPGRFSGRQFSNSRSEMNVSTLELGDSALYLCASSLDAGAVETQYFGPGTRLLVL.

This CDR3 is CAISESSGGNEQYF. DNA for the CDR3: TGTGCCATCAGTGAGAGTAGCGGGGGAAACGAGCAGTACTTC. V and J are TRBV10-3 and TRBJ2-7, with 9 bases matching TRBD2. Germline V gene sequence: CDR1 ENHRY, CDR2 SYGVKD. This CDR3 region has 14 residues. V lost 2 bases to trimming and J lost 5 bases; unmatched junction nucleotides: 4.

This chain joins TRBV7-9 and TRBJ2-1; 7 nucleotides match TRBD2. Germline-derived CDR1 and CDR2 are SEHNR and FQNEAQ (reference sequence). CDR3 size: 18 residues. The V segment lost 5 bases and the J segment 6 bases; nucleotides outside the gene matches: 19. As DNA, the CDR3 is TGTGCCAGCAGCCCGAACCCCATAGCGGGCGGACCTCGCAATGAGCAGTTCTTC. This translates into CASSPNPIAGGPRNEQFF.

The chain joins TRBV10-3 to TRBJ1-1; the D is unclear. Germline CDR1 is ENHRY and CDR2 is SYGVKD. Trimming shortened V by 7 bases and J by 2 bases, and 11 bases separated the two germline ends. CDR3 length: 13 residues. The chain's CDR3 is CAITFRQNTEAFF. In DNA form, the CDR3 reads TGTGCCATCACCTTCAGGCAAAACACTGAAGCTTTCTTT.

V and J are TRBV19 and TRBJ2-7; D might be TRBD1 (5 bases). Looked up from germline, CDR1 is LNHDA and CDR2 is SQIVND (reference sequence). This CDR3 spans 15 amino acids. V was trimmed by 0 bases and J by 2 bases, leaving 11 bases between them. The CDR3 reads CASSIEAGPTYEQYF. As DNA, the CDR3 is TGTGCCAGTAGTATAGAGGCAGGGCCCACCTACGAGCAGTACTTC. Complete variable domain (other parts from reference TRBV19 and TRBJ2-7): DGGITQSPKYLFRKEGQNVTLSCEQNLNHDAMYWYRQDPGQGLRLIYYSQIVNDFQKGDIAEGYSVSREKKESFPLTVTSAQKNPTAFYLCASSIEAGPTYEQYFGPGTRLTVT.

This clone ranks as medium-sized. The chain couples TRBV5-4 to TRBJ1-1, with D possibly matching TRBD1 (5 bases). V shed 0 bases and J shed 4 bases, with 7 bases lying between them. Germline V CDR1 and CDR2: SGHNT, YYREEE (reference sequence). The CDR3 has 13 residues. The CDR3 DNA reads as TGTGCCAGCAGCTTGGGTGGGGGCACTGAAGCTTTCTTT. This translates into CASSLGGGTEAFF.

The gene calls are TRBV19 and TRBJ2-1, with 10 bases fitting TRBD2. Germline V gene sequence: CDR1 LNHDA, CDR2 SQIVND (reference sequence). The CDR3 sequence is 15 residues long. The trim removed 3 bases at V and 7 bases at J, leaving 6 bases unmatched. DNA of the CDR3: TGTGCCAGTAGTATCGGGACTAGCGTGGTGAATGAGCAGTTCTTC. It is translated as CASSIGTSVVNEQFF.

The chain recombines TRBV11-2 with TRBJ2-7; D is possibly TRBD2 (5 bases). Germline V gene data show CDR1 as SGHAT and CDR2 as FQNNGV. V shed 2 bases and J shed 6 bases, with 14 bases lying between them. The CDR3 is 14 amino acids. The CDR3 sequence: CASSLTGSALEQYF. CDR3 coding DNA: TGTGCCAGCAGCTTAACTGGGAGTGCGCTCGAGCAGTACTTC.

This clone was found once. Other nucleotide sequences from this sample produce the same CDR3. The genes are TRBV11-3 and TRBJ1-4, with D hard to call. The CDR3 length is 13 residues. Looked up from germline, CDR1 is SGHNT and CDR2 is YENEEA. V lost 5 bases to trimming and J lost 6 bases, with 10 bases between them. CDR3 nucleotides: TGTGCCAGCAGCCCCGGGCCGGATGAAAAACTGTTTTTT. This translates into CASSPGPDEKLFF.

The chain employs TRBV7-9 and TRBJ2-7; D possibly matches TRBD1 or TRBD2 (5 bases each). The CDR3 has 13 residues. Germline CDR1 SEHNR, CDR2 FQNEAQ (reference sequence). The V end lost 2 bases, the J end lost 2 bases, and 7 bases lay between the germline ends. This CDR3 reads CASSLWGTYEQYF. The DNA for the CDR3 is TGTGCCAGCAGCTTATGGGGGACCTACGAGCAGTACTTC.

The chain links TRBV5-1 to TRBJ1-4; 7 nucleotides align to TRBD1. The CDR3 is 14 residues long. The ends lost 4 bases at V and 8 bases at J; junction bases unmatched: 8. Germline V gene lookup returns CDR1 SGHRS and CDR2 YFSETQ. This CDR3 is CASSPGQVGEKLFF. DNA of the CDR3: TGCGCCAGCAGCCCCGGACAGGTGGGCGAAAAACTGTTTTTT.

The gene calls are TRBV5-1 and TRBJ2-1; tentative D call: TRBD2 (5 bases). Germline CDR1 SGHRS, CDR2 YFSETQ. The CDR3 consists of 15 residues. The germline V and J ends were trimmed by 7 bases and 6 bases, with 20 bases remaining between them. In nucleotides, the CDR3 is TGCGCCAGCGGGGAAGCGGCCGGCTGGGGCAATGAGCAGTTCTTC. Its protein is CASGEAAGWGNEQFF.

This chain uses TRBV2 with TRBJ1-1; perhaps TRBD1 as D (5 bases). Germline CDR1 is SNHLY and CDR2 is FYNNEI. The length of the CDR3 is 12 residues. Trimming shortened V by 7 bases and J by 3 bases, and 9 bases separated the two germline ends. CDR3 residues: CASNQGYTEAFF. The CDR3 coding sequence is TGTGCCAGCAACCAGGGATACACTGAAGCTTTCTTT.

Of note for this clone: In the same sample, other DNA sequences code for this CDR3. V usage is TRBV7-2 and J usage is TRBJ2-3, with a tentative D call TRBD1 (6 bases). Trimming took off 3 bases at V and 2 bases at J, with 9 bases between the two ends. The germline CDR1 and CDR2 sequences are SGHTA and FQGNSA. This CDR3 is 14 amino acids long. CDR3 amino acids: CASSLQGSTDTQYF. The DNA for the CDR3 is TGTGCCAGCAGCTTGCAGGGGTCCACAGATACGCAGTATTTT.

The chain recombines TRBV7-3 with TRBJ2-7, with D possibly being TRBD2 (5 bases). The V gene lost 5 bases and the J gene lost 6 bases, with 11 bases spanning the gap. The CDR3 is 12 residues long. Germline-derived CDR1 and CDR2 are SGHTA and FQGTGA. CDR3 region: CASSPKGSEQYF. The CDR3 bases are TGTGCCAGCAGCCCGAAAGGGAGCGAGCAGTACTTC.